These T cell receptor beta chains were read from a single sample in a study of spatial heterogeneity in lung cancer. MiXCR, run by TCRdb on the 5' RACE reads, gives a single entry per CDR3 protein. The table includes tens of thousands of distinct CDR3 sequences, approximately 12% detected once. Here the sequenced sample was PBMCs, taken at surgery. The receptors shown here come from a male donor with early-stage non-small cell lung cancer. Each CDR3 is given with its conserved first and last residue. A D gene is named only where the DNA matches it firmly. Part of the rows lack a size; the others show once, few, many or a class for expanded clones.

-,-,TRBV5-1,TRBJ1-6,CASSSGVNSPLHF,TGCGCCAGCTCCTCAGGAGTAAATTCACCCCTCCACTTT
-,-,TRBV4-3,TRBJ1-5,CASSIDRRNQPQHF,TGCGCCAGCAGTATCGACAGGCGAAATCAGCCCCAGCATTTT
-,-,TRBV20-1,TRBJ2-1,CRGVSSNEQFF,TGCAGGGGGGTTTCCTCCAATGAGCAGTTCTTC
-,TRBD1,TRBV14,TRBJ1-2,CASSQDVQGVDYGYTF,TGTGCCAGCAGCCAAGATGTGCAGGGGGTCGACTACGGCTACACCTTC
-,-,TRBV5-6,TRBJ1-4,CASSFVGADEKLFF,TGTGCCAGCAGCTTTGTGGGGGCGGATGAAAAACTGTTTTTT
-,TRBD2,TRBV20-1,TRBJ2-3,CSARGGLVSDTQYF,TGCAGTGCTAGAGGGGGACTAGTATCTGATACGCAGTATTTT
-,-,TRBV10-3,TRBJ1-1,CAISEVKYLGNTEAFF,TGTGCCATCAGTGAGGTTAAGTATTTGGGGAACACTGAAGCTTTCTTT
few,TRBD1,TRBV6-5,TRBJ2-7,CASNRGHSYEQYF,TGTGCCAGCAACAGGGGGCACTCCTACGAGCAGTACTTC
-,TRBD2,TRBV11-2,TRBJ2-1,CASSYQRDSYNEQFF,TGTGCCAGCAGCTACCAGCGGGACTCCTACAATGAGCAGTTCTTC
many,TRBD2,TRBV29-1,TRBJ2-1,CSVAQREVFDEQFF,TGCAGCGTTGCCCAGCGGGAAGTTTTTGATGAGCAGTTCTTC
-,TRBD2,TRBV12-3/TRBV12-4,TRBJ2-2,CASSPRLAGGELFF,TGTGCCAGCAGTCCCCGACTAGCGGGTGGGGAGCTGTTTTTT
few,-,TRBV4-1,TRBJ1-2,CASSQEVAGLSYGYTF,TGCGCCAGCAGCCAAGAAGTAGCAGGACTTTCCTATGGCTACACCTTC
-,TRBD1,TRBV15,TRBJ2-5,CATSWTGGREETQYF,TGTGCCACCAGCTGGACAGGGGGAAGGGAAGAGACCCAGTACTTC
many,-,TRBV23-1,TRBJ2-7,CASSHPDEQYF,TGCGCCAGCAGTCACCCGGACGAGCAGTACTTC
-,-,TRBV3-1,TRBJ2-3,CASSQDASSDTQYF,TGTGCCAGCAGCCAAGATGCTAGCTCGGATACGCAGTATTTT
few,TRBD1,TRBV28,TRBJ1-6,CASSASGTGSSPLHF,TGTGCCAGCAGTGCCTCCGGGACAGGGTCATCACCCCTCCACTTT
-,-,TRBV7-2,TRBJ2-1,CASSATGHNEQFF,TGTGCCAGCAGCGCGACCGGACACAATGAGCAGTTCTTC
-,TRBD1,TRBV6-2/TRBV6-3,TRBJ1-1,CASSYQTGGGWNTEAFF,TGTGCCAGCAGTTACCAAACAGGGGGCGGATGGAACACTGAAGCTTTCTTT
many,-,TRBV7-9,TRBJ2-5,CASSPGSGTETQYF,TGTGCCAGCAGCCCAGGGTCCGGGACGGAGACCCAGTACTTC
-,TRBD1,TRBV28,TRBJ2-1,CASSLARDRGDEQFF,TGTGCCAGCAGTTTAGCCCGGGACAGGGGTGACGAGCAGTTCTTC
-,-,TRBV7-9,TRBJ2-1,CATTTGVVREQFF,TGTGCGACCACCACGGGAGTCGTCCGTGAGCAGTTCTTC
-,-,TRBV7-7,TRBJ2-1,CASSPEDGNEQFF,TGTGCTAGCAGCCCAGAGGACGGGAATGAGCAGTTCTTC
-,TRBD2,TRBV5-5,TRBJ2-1,CASSAYSGSSYNEQFF,TGTGCCAGCAGCGCCTATAGCGGGAGTTCCTACAATGAGCAGTTCTTC
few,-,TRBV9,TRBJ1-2,CASSERPNYGYTF,TGTGCCAGCAGCGAAAGACCTAACTATGGCTACACCTTC
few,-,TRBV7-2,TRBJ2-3,CASSLNGYTDTQYF,TGTGCCAGCAGCTTAAACGGCTACACAGATACGCAGTATTTT
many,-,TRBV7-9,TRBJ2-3,CASRGPGDTQYF,TGTGCCAGCAGGGGTCCGGGAGATACGCAGTATTTT
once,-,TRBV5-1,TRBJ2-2,CASSPGQEGTGELFF,TGCGCCAGCAGCCCCGGACAGGAGGGCACCGGGGAGCTGTTTTTT
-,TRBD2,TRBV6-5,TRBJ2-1,CASRRLAVSSYNEQFF,TGTGCCAGCAGACGACTAGCAGTGAGCTCCTACAATGAGCAGTTCTTC
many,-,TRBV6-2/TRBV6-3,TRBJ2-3,CASSYSAGTQYF,TGTGCCAGCAGTTACTCAGCTGGTACGCAGTATTTT
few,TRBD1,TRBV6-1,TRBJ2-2,CASRDMDRVHGELFF,TGTGCCAGCAGGGATATGGACAGGGTTCACGGGGAGCTGTTTTTT
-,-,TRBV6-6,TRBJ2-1,CASSYGASDYNEQFF,TGTGCCAGCAGTTACGGTGCGTCAGACTACAATGAGCAGTTCTTC
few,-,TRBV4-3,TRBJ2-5,CASSQDGGGTGTQYF,TGCGCCAGCAGCCAAGATGGGGGGGGCACGGGGACCCAGTACTTC
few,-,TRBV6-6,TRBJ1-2,CASRPRDTSGYGYTF,TGTGCCAGCAGGCCTAGGGACACCTCTGGCTATGGCTACACCTTC
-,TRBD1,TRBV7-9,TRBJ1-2,CASSPADRMNYGYTF,TGTGCCAGCAGCCCCGCGGACAGGATGAACTATGGCTACACCTTC
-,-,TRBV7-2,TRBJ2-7,CASSLGGVTSYEQYF,TGTGCCAGCAGCTTAGGCGGAGTAACCTCCTACGAGCAGTACTTC
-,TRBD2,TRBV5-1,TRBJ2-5,CASKLAGARETQYF,TGCGCCAGCAAACTAGCGGGGGCGAGAGAGACCCAGTACTTC
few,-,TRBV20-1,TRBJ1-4,CSARGSGGAQREKLFF,TGCAGTGCTAGAGGAAGTGGGGGGGCGCAGAGGGAAAAACTGTTTTTT
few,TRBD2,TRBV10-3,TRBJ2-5,CAIQASGGQETQYF,TGTGCCATTCAGGCTAGCGGGGGACAAGAGACCCAGTACTTC
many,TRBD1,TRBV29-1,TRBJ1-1,CSVDDRASLGAFF,TGCAGCGTTGATGACAGGGCTTCCTTGGGAGCTTTCTTT
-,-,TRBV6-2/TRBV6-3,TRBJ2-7,CASSGAVRYEQYF,TGTGCCAGCTCTGGGGCGGTACGCTACGAGCAGTACTTC
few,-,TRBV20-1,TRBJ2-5,CSAMAGRETQYF,TGCAGTGCTATGGCGGGGAGGGAGACCCAGTACTTC
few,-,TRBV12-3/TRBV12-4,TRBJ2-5,CASSVSGAGETQYF,TGTGCCAGCTCGGTTTCAGGGGCGGGGGAGACCCAGTACTTC
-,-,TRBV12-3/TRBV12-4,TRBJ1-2,CASSSPPGGYTF,TGTGCCAGCAGCTCCCCCCCAGGGGGCTACACCTTC
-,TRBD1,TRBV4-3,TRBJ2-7,CASSQDLERGDRAYEQYF,TGCGCCAGCAGCCAAGATTTAGAGCGCGGGGACAGGGCCTACGAGCAGTACTTC